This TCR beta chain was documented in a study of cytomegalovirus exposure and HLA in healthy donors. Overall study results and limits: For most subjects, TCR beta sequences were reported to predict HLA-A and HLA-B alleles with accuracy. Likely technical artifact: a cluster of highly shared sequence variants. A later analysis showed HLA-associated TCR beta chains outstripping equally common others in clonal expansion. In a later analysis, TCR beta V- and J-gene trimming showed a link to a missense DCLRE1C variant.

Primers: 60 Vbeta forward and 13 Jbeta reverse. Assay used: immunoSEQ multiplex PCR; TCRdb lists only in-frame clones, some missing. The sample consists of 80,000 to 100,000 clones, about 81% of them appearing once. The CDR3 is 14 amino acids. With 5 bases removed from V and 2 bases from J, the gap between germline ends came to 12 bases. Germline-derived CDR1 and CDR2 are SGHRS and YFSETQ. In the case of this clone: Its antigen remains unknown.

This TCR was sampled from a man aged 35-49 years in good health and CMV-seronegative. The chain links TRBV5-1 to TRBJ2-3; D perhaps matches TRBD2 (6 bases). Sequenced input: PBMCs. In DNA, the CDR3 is TGCGCCAGCAGAACAGGCGGGGTCACAGATACGCAGTATTTT. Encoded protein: CASRTGGVTDTQYF.